This T cell receptor (beta chain) was observed in a study of shared clonotypes between healthy human individuals. Regarding the study as a whole: Generation probabilities of non-shared clonotypes were lower (relative to those shared by all four donors).

On this clone: Its antigen is still unknown.

The study drew its donors from healthy HIV-negative adults without recent acute infections or vaccinations. Every one of the donors was a Caucasian adult that lived in Nashville, Tennessee. CDR3 length: 14 amino acids. Germline CDR1 reads GTSNPN; CDR2 reads SVGIG (reference sequence). Between the trimmed V and J ends, which lost 4 bases and 3 bases, there was a span of 13 bases. Per the original data handling: From ImmunoSEQ came sequences covering only the junction and carrying no quality scores, so filtering differed. Assay used: immunoSEQ multiplex PCR; TCRdb lists only in-frame clones, some missing. The V and J calls and clone size were taken over from that table, and D and trimming were inferred from the DNA. The sample lists more than 1,200,000 clones, 98% occurring once.

The chain is built from TRBV30 and TRBJ1-5; no definite D call. The sequencing input was naive CD4+ T cells sorted from blood. Subset indicated: CD45RA+ positively selected. This clonotype originated in a young man in good health. CDR3 DNA sequence: TGTGCCTGGAAGCAGAGAGCCGCCAATCAGCCCCAGCATTTT. Protein product: CAWKQRAANQPQHF.